A single sample is the source of the 10 T cell receptor beta chains below, sequenced in a study of a mutant IDH1 vaccine in newly diagnosed glioma. For these receptors, no antigen is known. Some clones are missing from TCRdb's copy, which holds only in-frame ones; the method was immunoSEQ multiplex PCR. There are around 50,000 clones in the sample; approximately 90% occur only once, and approximately 4.2% lies in the top ten. The sample's time point: week 5, during vaccination. The vaccine gave 300 ug of a 20-mer mutant IDH1 peptide subcutaneously per dose. This sample comprised PBMCs, obtained from a glioma patient whose treatment included an IDH1 peptide vaccine. These receptors originate from a woman aged 40 to 50 with glioma.

In DNA form, the CDR3 reads TGTGCCAGCAGGCCAACTAGCGGGAGTTCGTACGAGCAGTACTTC. It specifies CASRPTSGSSYEQYF. The genes are TRBV6-6 and TRBJ2-7; TRBD2 matches at 11 bases. The germline gives CDR1 MNHNY, CDR2 SVGAGI (reference sequence). V shed 6 bases and J 4 bases; nucleotides not matched to a gene: 8. This CDR3 region has 15 residues.

This clone was counted between two and nine times. The V and J genes are TRBV19 and TRBJ1-5; no definite D call. The CDR3 sequence is 12 residues long. Germline V gives CDR1 LNHDA, CDR2 SQIVND (reference sequence). V lost 8 bases to trimming and J lost 6 bases, with 11 bases between them. The CDR3 protein is CASSDGGQPQHF. CDR3 DNA sequence: TGTGCCAGTTCCGACGGTGGTCAGCCCCAGCATTTT.

The chain joins TRBV19 to TRBJ2-7; D possibly corresponds to TRBD2 (6 bases). The CDR3 is 12 residues long. Germline V gene data show CDR1 as LNHDA and CDR2 as SQIVND (reference sequence). V shed 1 base and J shed 6 bases, with 7 bases lying between them. The CDR3 DNA is TGTGCCAGTAGTATAGTGGGAGGCGAGCAGTACTTC. Encoded protein: CASSIVGGEQYF.

The V gene is TRBV7-2, the J gene TRBJ2-5, with TRBD2 matching 9 bases. Germline-derived CDR1 and CDR2 are SGHTA and FQGNSA. V was clipped by 2 bases and J by 0 bases; unmatched bases: 10. The CDR3 sequence is 18 residues long. The DNA for the CDR3 is TGTGCCAGCAGCTTAAGGCTAAGTAGCGGGGGTTACCAAGAGACCCAGTACTTC. Its translation is CASSLRLSSGGYQETQYF.

The chain couples TRBV10-1 to TRBJ2-5; 10 bases line up with TRBD1. The CDR3 has 15 residues. Trimming removed 3 bases from V and 4 bases from J; junction bases left unmatched: 5. CDR1 is WNHNN and CDR2 is SYGVQD in the germline V gene (reference sequence). The CDR3 region is CASSDPGTGVETQYF. DNA for the CDR3: TGCGCCAGCAGTGACCCCGGGACAGGGGTAGAGACCCAGTACTTC.

This clone has just one count. The genes are TRBV4-3 and TRBJ1-4; possible D gene TRBD1, 5 bases. Between the trimmed V and J ends, which lost 0 bases and 5 bases, there was a span of 13 bases. Looked up from germline, CDR1 is LGHNA and CDR2 is YSLEER. The CDR3 is 16 residues long. The CDR3 region is CASSQDPEGQNEKLFF. CDR3 DNA sequence: TGCGCCAGCAGCCAAGATCCAGAAGGACAAAATGAAAAACTGTTTTTT.

The chain's CDR3 is CASSVGTGGLSQPQHF. In DNA form, the CDR3 reads TGTGCCAGCAGCGTAGGGACAGGGGGCCTCAGTCAGCCCCAGCATTTT. The chain recombines TRBV9 with TRBJ1-5, with 11 bases lining up with TRBD1. The CDR3 extends over 16 amino acids. In germline, CDR1 is SGDLS, CDR2 YYNGEE. J gave up 6 bases and V 0 bases, and 5 bases lay outside the gene matches.

This clone is a singleton in its sample. The CDR3: CASSPGGSSSYNEQFF. The CDR3 nucleotides read TGCGCCAGCTCCCCCGGCGGGTCTAGCTCCTACAATGAGCAGTTCTTC. The J gene is TRBJ2-1, the V gene TRBV10-1, with D perhaps TRBD2 (5 bases). The V and J ends lost 8 bases and 0 bases respectively, with 17 bases between them. The germline V gene encodes CDR1 WNHNN and CDR2 SYGVQD (reference sequence). The CDR3 has 16 residues.

The chain links TRBV6-5 to TRBJ2-5; 11 bases are shared with TRBD2. The V gene end was trimmed by 6 bases and the J gene end by 2 bases; junction bases not matched to a gene: 2. Germline CDR1 and CDR2: MNHEY and SVGAGI. The CDR3 length is 14 residues. The CDR3 here is CASSGTSGQETQYF. Written as DNA, the CDR3 is TGTGCCAGCAGCGGGACTAGCGGACAAGAGACCCAGTACTTC.

V gene TRBV9 combines with J gene TRBJ1-2; D possibly corresponds to TRBD1 (5 bases). CDR3 length: 14 residues. V lost 4 bases to trimming and J lost 8 bases, with 18 bases between them. The V gene's germline CDR1 is SGDLS and CDR2 YYNGEE. The CDR3 DNA follows: TGTGCCAGCAGCCTGGGGAAGGGGATTGGGGGCTACACCTTC. This translates into CASSLGKGIGGYTF.